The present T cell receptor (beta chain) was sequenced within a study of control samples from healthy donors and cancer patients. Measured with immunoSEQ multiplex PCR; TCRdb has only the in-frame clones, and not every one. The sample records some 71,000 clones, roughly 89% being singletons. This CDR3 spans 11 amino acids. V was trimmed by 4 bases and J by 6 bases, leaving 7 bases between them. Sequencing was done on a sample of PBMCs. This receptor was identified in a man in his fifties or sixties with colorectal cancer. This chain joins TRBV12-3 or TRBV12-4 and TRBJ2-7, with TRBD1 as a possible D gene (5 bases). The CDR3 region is CASSSGLEQYF. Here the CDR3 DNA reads TGTGCCAGCAGTTCAGGGCTCGAGCAGTACTTC.